This record covers a single T cell receptor beta chain. Its binding antigen is unknown. No base quality information exists; no much larger clone differs at one position. The data derive from a study of PD-L1 blockade in urothelial cancer (TCRdb year 2017). Regarding the complete study: Therapy was started in 2014 for all patients, and atezolizumab 1,200 mg was administered intravenously every 3 weeks. Blood samples yielded a median of roughly 140,000 T cells and 65,000 to 95,000 unique TCRs, with median clonality roughly 0.084. Whole exome sequencing and RNA sequencing of pretreatment tumors were performed alongside TCR sequencing in the same patients. Twenty-five of 29 patients were males with bladder-origin urothelial cancer, and about 60% of the roughly 30 reported a prior smoking history. Patients had an ECOG performance status of 0 or 1 and had received between 0 and 3 prior chemotherapy regimens. Durable clinical benefit was defined as progression-free survival longer than 6 months, and TCR features were also tested against progression-free and overall survival. Durable clinical benefit was achieved by nine patients and was not achieved by 20 patients. Blood samples were analyzed at two time points: 3 weeks after treatment start (second dose) and 6 weeks after treatment start. Under 30 patients had pretreatment blood TCR-seq, approximately 24 had at least one posttreatment blood collection, and approximately 24 had tumor TCR-seq. An exploratory multi-omic analysis was conducted of the somatic, immune and clinical correlates of response to PD-L1 blockade with atezolizumab in urothelial cancer. Pretreatment tumor samples, along with matched peripheral blood collected serially before and after atezolizumab treatment, underwent TCR sequencing. What the authors observed across the whole study: A pretreatment peripheral blood TCR clonality below the median was linked to improved progression-free and overall survival. Among patients with durable benefit, tumor-associated TCR clones showed greater expansion in peripheral blood 3 weeks after treatment started (n ≈ 20, p = 0.022). Small sample size (n of about 30) and many exploratory analyses mean the results are intended to be hypothesis-generating.

To estimate absolute template abundance from read counts, synthetic TCR analog templates were spiked into each PCR. TCRbeta CDR3 regions were amplified from genomic DNA with bias-controlled V and J gene primers using the immunoSEQ assay. Rearranged TCRbeta segments were sequenced at approximately 20X coverage. As for the authors' bioinformatics: Clustering was used to correct sequencing errors, and CDR3s were annotated against IMGT to assign V, D and J genes. Downstream analyses used only productive TCRbeta rearrangements and left out out-of-frame or stop-codon sequences. Clonality was calculated as one minus the Shannon entropy normalized by the log of the number of unique productive sequences. Clones differing between time points or between blood and tumor were identified using Fisher's exact test with Benjamini-Hochberg correction, with an adjusted p below 0.01 applied as the threshold. In its TCRdb copy, this immuneACCESS table keeps in-frame sequences only and misses some clones. Where compared with another copy, unresolved V genes explain less than half of these, and the others have no known cause. The DNA gave D and trimming, while V, J and clone size come from that table. In all, the sample holds 30,000 to 40,000 clones, and roughly 84% of those were seen once. About a sixth of the sample is held by the ten biggest clonotypes.

This specimen's time point label, interpreted: pretreatment peripheral blood. The cohort comprised more than 25 patients with locally advanced or metastatic urothelial carcinoma treated at Memorial Sloan Kettering on a trial protocol. Peripheral blood mononuclear cells were collected from each patient pretreatment and during treatment, giving between 1 and 8 total time points per patient. The Qiagen DNeasy Blood extraction kit was used to purify genomic DNA from total PBMCs and tumor samples. Collected pretreatment and during treatment, PBMCs were isolated and stored as previously described. The germline V gene (reference sequence) yields SEHNR for CDR1 and FQNEAQ for CDR2. V lost 6 bases and J lost 0 bases, and the count of bases not matched to a germline gene is 6. There are 15 amino acids in the CDR3, from cysteine to phenylalanine inclusive. The CDR3 DNA has 45 bases and is translated from base 1.

Sequencing used PBMCs, obtained around atezolizumab (anti-PD-L1) treatment. Rearrangement joined TRBV7-9 to TRBJ2-7; TRBD2 matches 9 bases in the middle. The receptor comes from a man aged 60 to 75 with urothelial cancer. DNA sequence: TGTGCCAGCAGAAGACTAGCGGATAACTCCTACGAGCAGTACTTC. The translation is CASRRLADNSYEQYF. This CDR3, with the reference TRBV7-9 and TRBJ2-7 proteins standing in past its ends, gives the full variable domain DTGVSQNPRHKITKRGQNVTFRCDPISEHNRLYWYRQTLGQGPEFLTYFQNEAQLEKSRLLSDRFSAERPKGSFSTLEIQRTEQGDSAMYLCASRRLADNSYEQYFGPGTRLTVT.